This T cell receptor (beta chain) was sequenced during a study of shared clonotypes between healthy human individuals. Overall study results and limits: Clonotypes shared by all four donors outscored non-shared clonotypes in generation probability. Clonotype sharing across a few donors was observed for about 4.8% of naive CD4 clonotypes. Rarefaction showed that sequencing of sorted subsets was incomplete (despite large depth).

On this clone itself: What it recognizes is unknown.

In the authors' methods: ImmunoSEQ gave junction-only sequences without quality scores, so filtering differed. The table came from immunoSEQ multiplex PCR; TCRdb's copy has only in-frame clones and leaves some out. The D gene and trimming were derived from the DNA, and the V and J assignments and clone size from that table. The sample shows about 2.4 million clones, over 85% of them seen only once. The CDR3 is 14 residues long. V lost 4 bases, J lost 8 bases, and 16 bases lay in between. CDR1 and CDR2 (germline): SGHRS, YFSETQ. The source material was naive CD4+ T cells from PBMCs. Subset defined: CD45RA+ positively selected. This chain connects TRBV5-1 to TRBJ2-1; D tentatively reads TRBD1 or TRBD2 (6 bases each). The receptor's source is a man aged 18 to 30 in good health. Some clones in this sample may be carry-over from other donors' samples. The CDR3 protein is CASSPLTGGDEQFF. CDR3 nucleotides: TGCGCCAGCAGCCCCCTGACAGGAGGGGATGAGCAGTTCTTC.